This TCR beta chain was observed in a study of technical replicates of blood from a few donors. The CDR3 covers 14 residues. Trimming took off 4 bases at V and 1 base at J, with 11 bases between the two ends. Germline V lookup: CDR1 MNHEY, CDR2 SVGAGI. Profiled with immunoSEQ multiplex PCR; TCRdb holds only in-frame clones, not every one. The sample includes fewer than 75,000 clones, 93% seen only once; the top ten take 0.25% to 0.3%. Sequenced input: T cells isolated from PBMCs. The gene calls are TRBV6-5 and TRBJ2-7; no firm D call. This clonotype originated in a human donor in good health. CDR3 sequence: CASSSLAESYEQYF. Written as DNA, the CDR3 is TGTGCCAGCAGTTCACTCGCGGAGTCCTACGAGCAGTACTTC.